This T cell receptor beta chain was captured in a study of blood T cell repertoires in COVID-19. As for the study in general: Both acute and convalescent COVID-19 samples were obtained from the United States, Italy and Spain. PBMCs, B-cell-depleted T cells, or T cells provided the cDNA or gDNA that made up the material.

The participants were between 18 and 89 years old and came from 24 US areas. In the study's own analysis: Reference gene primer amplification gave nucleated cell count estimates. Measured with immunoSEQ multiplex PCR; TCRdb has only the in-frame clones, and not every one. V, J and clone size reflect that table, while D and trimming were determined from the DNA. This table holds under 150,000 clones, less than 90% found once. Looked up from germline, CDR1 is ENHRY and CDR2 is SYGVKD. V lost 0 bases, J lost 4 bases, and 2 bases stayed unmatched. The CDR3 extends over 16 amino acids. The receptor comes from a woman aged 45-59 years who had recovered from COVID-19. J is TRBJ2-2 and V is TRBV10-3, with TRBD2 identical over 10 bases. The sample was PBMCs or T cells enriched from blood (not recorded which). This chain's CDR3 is CAISESSGGGTGELFF. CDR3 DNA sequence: TGTGCCATCAGTGAGTCGAGCGGGGGGGGCACCGGGGAGCTGTTTTTT.